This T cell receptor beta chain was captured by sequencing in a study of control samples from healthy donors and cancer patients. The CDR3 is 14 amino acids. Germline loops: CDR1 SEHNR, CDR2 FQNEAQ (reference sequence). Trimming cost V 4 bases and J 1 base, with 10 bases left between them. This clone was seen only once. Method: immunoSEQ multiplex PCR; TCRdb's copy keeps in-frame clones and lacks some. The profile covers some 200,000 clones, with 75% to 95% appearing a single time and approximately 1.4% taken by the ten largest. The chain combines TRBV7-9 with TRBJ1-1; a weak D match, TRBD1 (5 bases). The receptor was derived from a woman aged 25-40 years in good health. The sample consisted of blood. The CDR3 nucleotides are TGTGCCAGCAGCTCCCAGGGACCGAACACTGAAGCTTTCTTT. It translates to CASSSQGPNTEAFF. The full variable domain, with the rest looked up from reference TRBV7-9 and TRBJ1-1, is DTGVSQNPRHKITKRGQNVTFRCDPISEHNRLYWYRQTLGQGPEFLTYFQNEAQLEKSRLLSDRFSAERPKGSFSTLEIQRTEQGDSAMYLCASSSQGPNTEAFFGQGTRLTVV.